The present T cell receptor beta chain was sequenced within a study of T cell responses to AZD1222 COVID-19 vaccine. This CDR3 comprises 14 residues. With 3 bases removed from V and 5 bases from J, the gap between germline ends came to 14 bases. Germline CDR1 and CDR2: MDHEN and SYDVKM. Clones were read by immunoSEQ multiplex PCR, and TCRdb kept only the in-frame ones, dropping some. The sample holds around 140,000 clones. About this clone itself: What it binds is not known.

Notes on the study in general: Clonal diversity was possibly underestimated, and white British individuals and females predominated among donors. Following two doses of AZD1222, Spike-specific TCR breadth and depth rose.

J is TRBJ2-7 and V is TRBV28; D may be TRBD1 (5 bases). Specimen: peripheral blood. The origin of this receptor is an adult in good health. Here the CDR3 DNA reads TGTGCCAGCAGTTTGGTCGACAGTATAGACGAGCAGTACTTC. The encoded protein is CASSLVDSIDEQYF.